One and the same sample provided the 18 T cell receptor beta chains below, sequenced in a study of cytomegalovirus exposure and HLA in healthy donors. Some clones are missing from TCRdb's copy, which holds only in-frame ones; the method was immunoSEQ multiplex PCR. The sample holds fewer than 150,000 clones, about 88% seen once. Sequencing was done on a sample of PBMCs. The origin of the receptors is a young man in good health and CMV-seronegative.

The V call is TRBV9, the J call TRBJ2-2, with 9 bases matching TRBD2. This CDR3 is built from 15 residues. V dropped 2 bases and J dropped 3; count of bases not matched to a gene: 2. Germline V gene lookup returns CDR1 SGDLS and CDR2 YYNGEE. Written as DNA, the CDR3 is TGTGCCAGCAGCGTTGTAGCGGGAGACACCGGGGAGCTGTTTTTT. Translating gives CASSVVAGDTGELFF.

V is TRBV18 and J is TRBJ2-2, with D tentatively TRBD2 (5 bases). The CDR3 totals 14 residues. CDR1 and CDR2 (germline): KGHSH, LQKENI. V was clipped by 5 bases and J by 7 bases, with 14 bases between them. The DNA of the CDR3 is TGTGCCAGCTCAAGCAGTAGCGTGGTCGGGGAGCTGTTTTTT. Translated: CASSSSSVVGELFF.

The chain is built from TRBV2 and TRBJ1-5; 11 nucleotides line up with TRBD1. Germline lookup yields CDR1 SNHLY and CDR2 FYNNEI. Trimming took 4 bases from V and 6 from J; bases not matched to a gene: 2. The CDR3 loop spans 14 amino acids. CDR3 in DNA: TGTGCCAGCAGTGGGACAGGGGGCGCTCAGCCCCAGCATTTT. It specifies CASSGTGGAQPQHF.

Only a few counts were recorded for this clone. This chain connects TRBV5-5 to TRBJ2-1; 10 bases map to TRBD2. From germline, CDR1 is SGHKS and CDR2 YYEKEE (reference sequence). The J segment lost 5 bases and the V segment lost 1 base, leaving 6 bases of the junction unmatched. This CDR3 is built from 16 residues. CDR3 coding DNA: TGTGCCAGCAGCTTGAGATCACTAGCGGGGAACAATGAGCAGTTCTTC. Encoded protein: CASSLRSLAGNNEQFF.

The chain is built from TRBV7-9 and TRBJ2-1; tentative D call: TRBD2 (6 bases). The V end lost 6 bases, the J end lost 5 bases, and 17 bases lay between the germline ends. Germline CDR1 SEHNR, CDR2 FQNEAQ (reference sequence). This CDR3 region has 15 residues. The CDR3 coding sequence is TGTGCCAGCAGGTTCGCGCGGGACCTAAACAATGAGCAGTTCTTC. Amino acids: CASRFARDLNNEQFF.

This chain links TRBV13 with TRBJ2-3, with 7 nucleotides matching TRBD1. The V gene end was trimmed by 5 bases and the J gene end by 2 bases; junction bases not matched to a gene: 10. This CDR3 has 16 residues. Looked up from germline, CDR1 is PRHDT and CDR2 is FYEKMQ (reference sequence). This CDR3 reads CASSPPRDRITDTQYF. The DNA for the CDR3 is TGTGCCAGCAGCCCCCCCAGGGACAGAATCACAGATACGCAGTATTTT.

The rearrangement uses TRBV19 and TRBJ1-1; 7 bases line up with TRBD1. CDR1 and CDR2 (germline): LNHDA, SQIVND (reference sequence). The CDR3 covers 14 residues. J lost 7 bases, V lost 3 bases, and 8 bases had no gene match. The CDR3 nucleotides read TGTGCCAGTAGTATCGGACAGGTGGGGGGTGAAGCTTTCTTT. Its protein is CASSIGQVGGEAFF. Variable domain in full (rest from reference TRBV19 and TRBJ1-1): DGGITQSPKYLFRKEGQNVTLSCEQNLNHDAMYWYRQDPGQGLRLIYYSQIVNDFQKGDIAEGYSVSREKKESFPLTVTSAQKNPTAFYLCASSIGQVGGEAFFGQGTRLTVV.

The V call is TRBV12-5, the J call TRBJ1-2; D gene unclear. V shed 3 bases and J shed 8 bases, with 13 bases lying between them. CDR3 size: 13 residues. CDR1 and CDR2 from the germline V gene are LGHNT and FRNRAP. Here the CDR3 DNA reads TGTGCTAGTGGTTTTACCACGTCGGGAGGCTACACCTTC. It yields the protein CASGFTTSGGYTF.

This chain joins TRBV30 and TRBJ1-1; D remains unclear. Between the trimmed V and J ends, which lost 0 bases and 8 bases, there was a span of 7 bases. The CDR3 consists of 11 residues. Germline CDR1 and CDR2: GTSNPN and SVGIG (reference sequence). CDR3 sequence (DNA): TGTGCCTGGAGTGTCCCAAGCGAAGCTTTCTTT. Amino acid sequence: CAWSVPSEAFF.

The chain uses TRBV27 and TRBJ2-7; 10 bases align to TRBD1. Trimming removed 4 bases from V and 3 bases from J; junction bases left unmatched: 6. This CDR3 contains 15 residues. Germline-derived CDR1 and CDR2 are MNHEY and SMNVEV (reference sequence). This chain's CDR3 is CASSSSRTGGYEQYF. CDR3 DNA: TGTGCCAGCAGTTCTTCCCGGACAGGGGGCTACGAGCAGTACTTC.

The chain is built from TRBV5-6 and TRBJ2-7; 8 bases line up with TRBD1. This CDR3 comprises 14 residues. With 4 bases clipped from V and 4 bases from J, the junction kept 7 bases outside the gene matches. CDR1 is SGHDT and CDR2 is YYEEEE in the germline V gene. The CDR3: CASSRGTGPYEQYF. CDR3 DNA sequence: TGTGCCAGCAGCCGGGGGACAGGTCCTTACGAGCAGTACTTC.

This clone was detected many times. The rearrangement joins TRBV5-1 to TRBJ1-1; D gene unclear. The CDR3 totals 12 residues. Germline CDR1 SGHRS, CDR2 YFSETQ. Trimming took 2 bases from V and 1 from J, leaving 3 bases between them. The CDR3 spells CASSLQNTEAFF. CDR3 nucleotide sequence: TGCGCCAGCAGCTTACAGAACACTGAAGCTTTCTTT.

Only one count was recorded for this clone. The CDR3 sequence is CASSRNRGDSYEQYF. The CDR3 DNA follows: TGTGCCAGCAGTCGAAACAGGGGGGATTCCTACGAGCAGTACTTC. V gene TRBV6-5 combines with J gene TRBJ2-7; TRBD1 aligns across 8 bases. The CDR3 runs to 15 residues. Germline lookup yields CDR1 MNHEY and CDR2 SVGAGI. Trimming removed 5 bases from V and 1 base from J; junction bases left unmatched: 7.

There are a few counts of this clone. Other DNA variants within this sample encode the same CDR3. The chain joins TRBV7-9 to TRBJ2-7; D not certain. This CDR3 is 11 amino acids long. Trimming took 5 bases from V and 4 from J, leaving 6 bases between them. Germline CDR1 reads SEHNR; CDR2 reads FQNEAQ (reference sequence). The CDR3 spells CASSPGYEQYF. The CDR3 nucleotides are TGTGCCAGCAGCCCCGGGTACGAGCAGTACTTC.

As for this clone: This same CDR3 is encoded by further DNA sequences in the sample. The chain carries TRBV15 and TRBJ2-7; D is uncertain. This CDR3 spans 12 amino acids. Per germline, CDR1 LNHNV and CDR2 YYDKDF (reference sequence). V was trimmed by 0 bases and J by 6 bases, leaving 6 bases between them. The CDR3 DNA sequence: TGTGCCACCAGCAGAGATAGTGGCGAGCAGTACTTC. As protein: CATSRDSGEQYF.

The chain joins TRBV13 to TRBJ2-2; D gene unclear. V dropped 3 bases and J dropped 9 bases, with 8 bases sitting between them. Germline CDR1 PRHDT, CDR2 FYEKMQ (reference sequence). CDR3 size: 12 residues. This chain's CDR3 is CASSFLSRELFF. For the CDR3, the DNA is TGTGCCAGCAGCTTTTTGTCTCGGGAGCTGTTTTTT.

This clone was counted once. V and J are TRBV4-1 and TRBJ2-6, with a weak D call TRBD1 (6 bases). Germline CDR1 MGHRA, CDR2 YSYEKL. Between the trimmed V and J ends, which lost 1 base and 0 bases, there was a span of 10 bases. This CDR3 is built from 17 residues. CDR3 in amino acids: CASSQVYRASGANVLTF. In DNA, the CDR3 is TGCGCCAGCAGCCAAGTCTACAGGGCCTCTGGGGCCAACGTCCTGACTTTC.

This clone was picked up one time. The chain carries TRBV18 and TRBJ1-2; 9 nucleotides match TRBD1. CDR1 is KGHSH and CDR2 is LQKENI in the germline V gene. With V trimmed by 3 bases and J by 6 bases, 14 bases remained unmatched. This CDR3 region has 17 residues. CDR3 DNA sequence: TGTGCCAGCTCACCCACTACGCCCCGGGACAGGGCGGATGGCTACACCTTC. Protein product: CASSPTTPRDRADGYTF. Based on the CDR3 plus reference TRBV18 and TRBJ1-2, the full variable domain is NAGVMQNPRHLVRRRGQEARLRCSPMKGHSHVYWYRQLPEEGLKFMVYLQKENIIDESGMPKERFSAEFPKEGPSILRIQQVVRGDSAAYFCASSPTTPRDRADGYTFGSGTRLTVV.